The rows below give T cell receptor beta chains drawn from one sample of a study of shared clonotypes between healthy human individuals. Data came from immunoSEQ multiplex PCR; TCRdb stores just in-frame clones and leaves some out. The profile shows about 2 million clones, less than 95% of them singletons. Sequencing was performed on naive CD8+ T cells sorted from blood. Receptors were obtained from a man younger than 35 in good health. Each CDR3 is given with its conserved first and last residue. A D gene is named only where the DNA matches it firmly. A row's size may be missing; if present it is once, few, many or a size class.

>TRBV11-2|NA|TRBJ2-3|NA
CASSPDGTTDTQYF
TGTGCCAGCAGCCCCGACGGGACGACAGATACGCAGTATTTT
>TRBV21-1|NA|TRBJ1-1|NA
CASSRCQQRAEAFF
TGTGCCAGCAGCAGGTGCCAACAGAGGGCTGAAGCTTTCTTT
>TRBV6-1|NA|TRBJ1-1|TRBD1
CASSATSGTGIGAFF
TGTGCCAGCAGTGCAACTTCCGGGACAGGCATCGGAGCTTTCTTT
>TRBV10-3|NA|TRBJ1-4|NA
CAISEHGQSFNEKLFF
TGTGCCATCAGTGAGCATGGGCAATCCTTTAATGAAAAACTGTTTTTT
>TRBV21-1|once|TRBJ1-2|NA
CASSPDFYGYTF
TGTGCCAGCAGCCCTGATTTCTATGGCTACACCTTC
>TRBV18|NA|TRBJ2-7|TRBD2
CASSPVTSELYEQYF
TGTGCCAGCTCACCAGTAACTAGCGAGTTATACGAGCAGTACTTC
>TRBV28|NA|TRBJ1-6|NA
CASSSNSPLHF
TGTGCCAGCAGTTCAAATTCACCCCTCCACTTT
>TRBV7-9|NA|TRBJ2-1|NA
CASSSGWREYNEQFF
TGTGCCAGCAGCTCAGGATGGCGGGAATACAATGAGCAGTTCTTC
>TRBV5-4|NA|TRBJ2-7|TRBD2
CASSWGGTRDPYEQYF
TGTGCCAGCAGCTGGGGCGGGACTAGGGACCCCTACGAGCAGTACTTC
>TRBV11-2|NA|TRBJ2-3|NA
CASSPTGRILDTQYF
TGTGCCAGCAGCCCGACAGGCCGAATACTGGATACGCAGTATTTT
>TRBV7-9|NA|TRBJ2-7|NA
CASSWSGSYEQYF
TGTGCCAGCAGCTGGTCCGGTTCCTACGAGCAGTACTTC
>TRBV19|NA|TRBJ1-1|TRBD1
CASSPGQGETEAFF
TGTGCCAGTAGTCCGGGACAGGGAGAGACTGAAGCTTTCTTT
>TRBV5-1|NA|TRBJ2-7|NA
CASSGPTGEQYF
TGCGCCAGCAGCGGGCCCACGGGGGAGCAGTACTTC
>TRBV9|NA|TRBJ2-5|NA
CASSVGAEGTQYF
TGTGCCAGCAGCGTAGGGGCGGAGGGGACCCAGTACTTC
>TRBV9|NA|TRBJ2-1|TRBD1
CASSDTGGAGNEQFF
TGTGCCAGCAGCGATACAGGGGGCGCGGGCAATGAGCAGTTCTTC
>TRBV10-1|NA|TRBJ1-4|NA
CATITSEKLFF
TGCGCCACCATAACGTCCGAAAAACTGTTTTTT
>TRBV6-5|NA|TRBJ2-7|NA
CASSYGVSYEQYF
TGTGCCAGCAGTTACGGCGTTTCCTACGAGCAGTACTTC
>TRBV7-9|NA|TRBJ1-1|NA
CASSIQGTADTEAFF
TGTGCCAGCAGCATTCAGGGGACCGCGGACACTGAAGCTTTCTTT
>TRBV28|NA|TRBJ2-1|NA
CASSFAWGRNTLQNEQFF
TGTGCCAGCAGTTTTGCTTGGGGGCGCAACACCCTCCAGAATGAGCAGTTCTTC
>TRBV4-1|NA|TRBJ2-3|TRBD2
CASSKELAGGLTDTQYF
TGCGCCAGCAGCAAGGAACTAGCGGGGGGCCTCACAGATACGCAGTATTTT
>TRBV7-9|NA|TRBJ2-7|NA
CASSPSNSYEQYF
TGTGCCAGCAGCCCCTCGAACTCCTACGAGCAGTACTTC
>TRBV27|NA|TRBJ1-4|TRBD1
CASSLQFRGSNEKLFF
TGTGCCAGCAGTTTGCAGTTCAGGGGGTCTAATGAAAAACTGTTTTTT
>TRBV27|NA|TRBJ2-7|NA
CASSLSTGTGPYEQYF
TGTGCCAGCAGTTTATCGACCGGGACTGGTCCCTACGAGCAGTACTTC
>TRBV7-9|NA|TRBJ2-1|NA
CASSPLVANEQFF
TGTGCCAGCAGCCCACTAGTAGCGAATGAGCAGTTCTTC
>TRBV10-1|NA|TRBJ2-7|TRBD1
CASSDGPGQGSEQYF
TGCGCCAGCAGTGATGGCCCGGGACAGGGTTCCGAGCAGTACTTC
>TRBV28|NA|TRBJ2-7|TRBD1
CASSPQGVTYEQYF
TGTGCCAGCAGTCCACAGGGGGTGACCTACGAGCAGTACTTC
>TRBV28|NA|TRBJ1-1|NA
CASSLGRDTEAFF
TGTGCCAGCAGCTTAGGGAGGGACACTGAAGCTTTCTTT
>TRBV4-1|NA|TRBJ2-1|NA
CASSQELGASYNEQFF
TGCGCCAGCAGCCAAGAACTGGGGGCCTCCTACAATGAGCAGTTCTTC
>TRBV7-9|NA|TRBJ2-1|TRBD1
CASSLEQGALNNEQFF
TGTGCCAGCAGCTTAGAACAGGGGGCATTGAACAATGAGCAGTTCTTC
>TRBV7-9|NA|TRBJ2-7|TRBD2
CASSSLAGGGSEQYF
TGTGCCAGCAGCTCACTAGCGGGTGGCGGGTCCGAGCAGTACTTC
>TRBV27|NA|TRBJ2-3|TRBD2
CASSPGLAGSDTQYF
TGTGCCAGCAGTCCGGGACTAGCGGGATCGGATACGCAGTATTTT
>TRBV19|NA|TRBJ2-1|NA
CASTATSGYNEQFF
TGTGCCAGTACTGCTACAAGCGGATACAATGAGCAGTTCTTC
>TRBV6-5|NA|TRBJ2-3|TRBD1
CASSLTGVDTQYF
TGTGCCAGCAGCCTGACAGGGGTTGATACGCAGTATTTT
>TRBV27|NA|TRBJ1-1|NA
CASSLLSGNTEAFF
TGTGCCAGCAGTTTATTATCAGGGAACACTGAAGCTTTCTTT
>TRBV29-1|NA|TRBJ1-1|TRBD1
CSVTDRGNTEAFF
TGCAGCGTTACGGACAGGGGAAACACTGAAGCTTTCTTT
>TRBV14|once|TRBJ2-5|TRBD2
CASSHGAGLQETQYF
TGTGCCAGCAGCCATGGAGCGGGACTTCAAGAGACCCAGTACTTC
>TRBV27|NA|TRBJ2-5|TRBD1
CASSWTGGGETQYF
TGTGCCAGCAGTTGGACAGGGGGCGGGGAGACCCAGTACTTC
>TRBV4-3|NA|TRBJ1-1|TRBD1
CASSHHTGTVNTEAFF
TGCGCCAGCAGCCATCACACCGGGACAGTGAACACTGAAGCTTTCTTT
>TRBV27|NA|TRBJ2-7|TRBD1
CASSFLTPGTGAYEQYF
TGTGCCAGCAGTTTCCTAACCCCCGGGACAGGGGCCTACGAGCAGTACTTC
>TRBV7-8|NA|TRBJ2-1|TRBD2
CASSLVAGGSSYNEQFF
TGTGCCAGCAGCTTAGTGGCGGGAGGGAGCTCCTACAATGAGCAGTTCTTC
>TRBV5-1|NA|TRBJ2-2|NA
CASSGPEFGASGELFF
TGCGCCAGCAGCGGGCCTGAGTTTGGGGCCTCCGGGGAGCTGTTTTTT
>TRBV4-1|NA|TRBJ2-7|NA
CASSQNPRGGATYEQYF
TGCGCCAGCAGCCAGAACCCCCGGGGCGGAGCAACCTACGAGCAGTACTTC
>TRBV6-5|NA|TRBJ1-2|NA
CASSYSILNYGYTF
TGTGCCAGCAGTTACTCGATCCTGAACTATGGCTACACCTTC
>TRBV7-9|NA|TRBJ2-3|TRBD2
CASSLTAGGPDTQYF
TGTGCCAGCAGCTTAACAGCGGGAGGCCCAGATACGCAGTATTTT
>TRBV27|NA|TRBJ1-2|TRBD1
CASSLTGTGIGYTF
TGTGCCAGCAGTTTAACCGGGACAGGGATCGGCTACACCTTC
>TRBV5-6|NA|TRBJ2-5|TRBD2
CASSLSGGAETQYF
TGTGCCAGCAGCTTATCGGGAGGGGCGGAGACCCAGTACTTC
>TRBV4-1|NA|TRBJ2-1|NA
CASSPDIRYNEQFF
TGCGCCAGCAGCCCAGACATTCGGTACAATGAGCAGTTCTTC
>TRBV4-1|NA|TRBJ1-4|NA
CASSQDRATTNEKLFF
TGCGCCAGCAGCCAAGACAGGGCGACAACTAATGAAAAACTGTTTTTT
>TRBV11-2|NA|TRBJ2-7|NA
CASSLVPASEYPSYEQYF
TGTGCCAGCAGCTTAGTACCAGCTAGCGAGTACCCATCCTACGAGCAGTACTTC
>TRBV29-1|NA|TRBJ2-1|TRBD1
CSVGTVSYNEQFF
TGCAGCGTCGGGACAGTCTCCTACAATGAGCAGTTCTTC
>TRBV11-2|NA|TRBJ1-2|NA
CASSSPTSSANYGYTF
TGTGCCAGCAGCTCCCCGACGTCGTCAGCTAACTATGGCTACACCTTC
>TRBV18|NA|TRBJ1-4|NA
CASSPPFAGEADEKLFF
TGTGCCAGCTCACCACCATTCGCAGGGGAGGCAGATGAAAAACTGTTTTTT
>TRBV7-9|NA|TRBJ2-1|TRBD1
CASQQGQGPREQFF
TGTGCCAGCCAACAGGGACAGGGCCCGCGTGAGCAGTTCTTC
>TRBV5-1|NA|TRBJ2-7|TRBD2
CASSLRSSGRFDSYEQYF
TGCGCCAGCAGCTTGAGGAGTAGCGGGAGGTTCGACTCCTACGAGCAGTACTTC
>TRBV5-1|once|TRBJ2-1|NA
CASSPRAGVENNEQFF
TGCGCCAGCAGCCCGAGGGCAGGGGTTGAGAACAATGAGCAGTTCTTC